This entry describes one T cell receptor beta chain. As yet, its antigen is unknown. Clones were read by immunoSEQ multiplex PCR, and TCRdb kept only the in-frame ones, dropping some. The sample lists tens of thousands of clones, over 75% occurring once. This sample is drawn from a study of OX40 agonist ivuxolimab in advanced cancers. Overall study context: Participants averaged approximately 65 years of age (range about 23 to 80) and were around 80% male. Whole-study results and caveats: Researchers did not determine the expanded peripheral T cells' antigen specificity.

CDR1 is MDHEN, CDR2 SYDVKM, per germline. Deletions cut 6 bases from V and 6 bases from J, with 20 bases between. The CDR3 covers 15 residues. Here the sequenced sample was CD4+ or CD8+ T cells sorted from blood, taken in a trial of the OX40 agonist ivuxolimab. This receptor was identified in an adult with an advanced solid tumor such as melanoma, head and neck, liver or kidney cancer. This chain joins TRBV28 and TRBJ1-2, with D maybe TRBD1 (6 bases). The CDR3 here is CASSLAGEKRDGYTF. Written as DNA, the CDR3 is TGTGCCAGCAGCTTAGCAGGGGAGAAAAGGGATGGCTACACCTTC.